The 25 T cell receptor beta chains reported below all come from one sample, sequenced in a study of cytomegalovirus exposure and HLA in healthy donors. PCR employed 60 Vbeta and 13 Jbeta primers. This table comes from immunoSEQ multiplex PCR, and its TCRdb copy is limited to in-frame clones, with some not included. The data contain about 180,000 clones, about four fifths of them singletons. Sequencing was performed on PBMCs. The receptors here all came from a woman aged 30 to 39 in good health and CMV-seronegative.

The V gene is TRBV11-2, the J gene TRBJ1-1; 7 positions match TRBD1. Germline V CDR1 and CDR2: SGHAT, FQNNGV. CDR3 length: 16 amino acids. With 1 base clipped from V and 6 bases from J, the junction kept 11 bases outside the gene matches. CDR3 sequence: CASSLGVGTGDAEAFF. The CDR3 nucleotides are TGTGCCAGCAGCTTAGGGGTAGGAACAGGGGACGCTGAAGCTTTCTTT.

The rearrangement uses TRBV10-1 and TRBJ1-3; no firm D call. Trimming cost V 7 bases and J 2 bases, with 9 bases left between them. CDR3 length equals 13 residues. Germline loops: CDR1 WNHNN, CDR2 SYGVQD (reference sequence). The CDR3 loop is CASTPGAGNTIYF. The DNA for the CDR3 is TGCGCCAGCACCCCGGGAGCTGGAAACACCATATATTTT.

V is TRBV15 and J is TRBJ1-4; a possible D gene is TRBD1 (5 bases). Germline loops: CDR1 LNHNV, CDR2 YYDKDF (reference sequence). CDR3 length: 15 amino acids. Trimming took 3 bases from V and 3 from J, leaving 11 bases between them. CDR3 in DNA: TGTGCCACCAGCAGGACGGGACTCTCTAATGAAAAACTGTTTTTT. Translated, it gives CATSRTGLSNEKLFF.

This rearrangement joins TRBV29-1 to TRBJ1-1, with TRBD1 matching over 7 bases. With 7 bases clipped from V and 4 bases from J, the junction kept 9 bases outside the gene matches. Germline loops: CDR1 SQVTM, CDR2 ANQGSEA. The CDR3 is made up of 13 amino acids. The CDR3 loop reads CSATTGVGTEAFF. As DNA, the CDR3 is TGCAGCGCTACAACAGGGGTGGGCACTGAAGCTTTCTTT.

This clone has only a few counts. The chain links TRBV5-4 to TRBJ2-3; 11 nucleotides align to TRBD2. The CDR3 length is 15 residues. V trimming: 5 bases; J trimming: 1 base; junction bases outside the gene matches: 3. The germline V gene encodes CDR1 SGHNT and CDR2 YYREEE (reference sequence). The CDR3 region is CASRLAGEGTDTQYF. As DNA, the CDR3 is TGTGCCAGCAGACTAGCGGGGGAAGGCACAGATACGCAGTATTTT.

The CDR3 coding sequence is TGTGCCAGCAGTTACCGGGACATGACCACTGAAGCTTTCTTT. Translated: CASSYRDMTTEAFF. The J gene is TRBJ1-1, the V gene TRBV6-5; tentatively, D is TRBD1 (6 bases). Trimming left V 2 bases short and J 4 bases short, with 11 bases between. Germline V gene lookup returns CDR1 MNHEY and CDR2 SVGAGI. CDR3 length equals 14 residues.

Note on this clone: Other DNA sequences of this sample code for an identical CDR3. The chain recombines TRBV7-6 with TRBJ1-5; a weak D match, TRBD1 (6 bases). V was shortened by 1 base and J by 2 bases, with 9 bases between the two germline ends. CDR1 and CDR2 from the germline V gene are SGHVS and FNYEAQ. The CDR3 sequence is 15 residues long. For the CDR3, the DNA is TGTGCCAGCAGCTTAGGGGCAGGGGGCAATCAGCCCCAGCATTTT. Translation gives CASSLGAGGNQPQHF.

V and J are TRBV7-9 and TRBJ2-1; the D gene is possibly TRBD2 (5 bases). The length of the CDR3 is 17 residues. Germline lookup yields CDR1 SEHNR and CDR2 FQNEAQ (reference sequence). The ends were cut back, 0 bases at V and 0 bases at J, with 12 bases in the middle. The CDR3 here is CASSLAWARDSYNEQFF. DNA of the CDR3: TGTGCCAGCAGCTTAGCGTGGGCGAGGGACTCCTACAATGAGCAGTTCTTC.

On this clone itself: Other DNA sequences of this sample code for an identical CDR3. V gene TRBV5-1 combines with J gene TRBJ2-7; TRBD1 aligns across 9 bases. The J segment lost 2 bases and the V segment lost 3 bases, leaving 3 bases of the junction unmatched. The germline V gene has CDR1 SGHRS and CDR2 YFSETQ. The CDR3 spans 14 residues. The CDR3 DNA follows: TGCGCCAGCAGCTCACGACAGGGGGCCTACGAGCAGTACTTC. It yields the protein CASSSRQGAYEQYF.

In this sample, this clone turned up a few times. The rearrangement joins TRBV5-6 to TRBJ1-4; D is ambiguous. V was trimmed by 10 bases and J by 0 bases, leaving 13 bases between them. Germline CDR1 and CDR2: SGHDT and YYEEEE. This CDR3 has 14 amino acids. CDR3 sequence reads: CASNTETTNEKLFF. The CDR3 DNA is TGTGCCTCAAACACGGAGACAACTAATGAAAAACTGTTTTTT. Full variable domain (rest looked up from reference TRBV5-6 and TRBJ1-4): DAGVTQSPTHLIKTRGQQVTLRCSPKSGHDTVSWYQQALGQGPQFIFQYYEEEERQRGNFPDRFSGHQFPNYSSELNVNALLLGDSALYLCASNTETTNEKLFFGSGTQLSVL.

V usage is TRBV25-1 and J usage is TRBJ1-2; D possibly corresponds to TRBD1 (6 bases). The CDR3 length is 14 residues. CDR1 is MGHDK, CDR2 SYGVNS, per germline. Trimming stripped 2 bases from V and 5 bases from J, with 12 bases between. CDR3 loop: CASSELTGPYGYTF. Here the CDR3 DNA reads TGTGCCAGCAGTGAACTTACAGGGCCATATGGCTACACCTTC.

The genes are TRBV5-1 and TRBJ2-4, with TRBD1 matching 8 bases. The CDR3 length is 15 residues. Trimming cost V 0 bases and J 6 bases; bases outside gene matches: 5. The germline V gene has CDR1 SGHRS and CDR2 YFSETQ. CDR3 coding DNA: TGCGCCAGCAGCTTGGGGCAGGGGGCCGGAAACATTCAGTACTTC. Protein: CASSLGQGAGNIQYF.

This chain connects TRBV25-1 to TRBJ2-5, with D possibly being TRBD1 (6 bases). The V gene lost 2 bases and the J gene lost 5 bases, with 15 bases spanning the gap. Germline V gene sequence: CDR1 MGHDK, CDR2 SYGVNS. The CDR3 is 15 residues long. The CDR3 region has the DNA TGTGCCAGCAGTGAAGCATCAGGGGTCCAGGAGACCCAGTACTTC. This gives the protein CASSEASGVQETQYF.

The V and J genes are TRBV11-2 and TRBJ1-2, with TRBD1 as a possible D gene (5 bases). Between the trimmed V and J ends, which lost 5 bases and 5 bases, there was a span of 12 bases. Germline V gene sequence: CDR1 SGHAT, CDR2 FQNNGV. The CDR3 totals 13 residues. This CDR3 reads CASSPTGGYGYTF. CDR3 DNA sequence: TGTGCCAGCAGCCCCACGGGGGGTTATGGCTACACCTTC.

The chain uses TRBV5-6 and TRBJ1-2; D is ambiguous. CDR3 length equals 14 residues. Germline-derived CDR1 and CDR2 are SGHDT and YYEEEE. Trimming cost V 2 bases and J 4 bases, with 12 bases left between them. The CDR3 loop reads CASSFEQSTYGYTF. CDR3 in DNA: TGTGCCAGCAGCTTTGAACAGTCGACCTATGGCTACACCTTC.

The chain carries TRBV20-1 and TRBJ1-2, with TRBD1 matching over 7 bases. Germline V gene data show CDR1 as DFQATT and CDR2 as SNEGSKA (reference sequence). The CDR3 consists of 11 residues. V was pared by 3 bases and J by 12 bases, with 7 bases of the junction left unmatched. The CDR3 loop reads CSASGTAWHTF. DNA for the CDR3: TGCAGTGCTAGCGGGACAGCCTGGCACACCTTC.

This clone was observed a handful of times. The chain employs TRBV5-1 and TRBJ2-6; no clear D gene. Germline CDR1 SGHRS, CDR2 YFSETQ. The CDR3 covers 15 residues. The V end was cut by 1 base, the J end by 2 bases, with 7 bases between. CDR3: CASSLIPAGANVLTF. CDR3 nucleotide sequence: TGCGCCAGCAGCTTGATCCCAGCTGGGGCCAACGTCCTGACTTTC. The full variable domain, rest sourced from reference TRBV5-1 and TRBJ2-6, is KAGVTQTPRYLIKTRGQQVTLSCSPISGHRSVSWYQQTPGQGLQFLFEYFSETQRNKGNFPGRFSGRQFSNSRSEMNVSTLELGDSALYLCASSLIPAGANVLTFGAGSRLTVL.

CDR3 DNA sequence: TGCGCCAGCAGCCAAGATGCTAGCGGGGGGGCAGGAGATACGCAGTATTTT. Translating gives CASSQDASGGAGDTQYF. The gene calls are TRBV4-3 and TRBJ2-3, with 12 positions matching TRBD2. Losses at the gene ends were 0 bases for V and 5 bases for J; bases not matched to a gene: 6. CDR1 is LGHNA and CDR2 is YSLEER in the germline V gene. CDR3 length: 17 residues.

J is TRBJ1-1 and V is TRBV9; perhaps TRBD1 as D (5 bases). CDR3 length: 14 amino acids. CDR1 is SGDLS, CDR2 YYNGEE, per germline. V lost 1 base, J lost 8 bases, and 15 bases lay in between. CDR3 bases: TGTGCCAGCAGCGTAATGGGGGAGGTAGGAGAAGCTTTCTTT. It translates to CASSVMGEVGEAFF.

This CDR3 is CASSASLGNEQFF. In nucleotides, the CDR3 is TGTGCCAGCAGCGCCTCCCTAGGCAATGAGCAGTTCTTC. The chain combines TRBV11-2 with TRBJ2-1; D not certain. Germline V gene sequence: CDR1 SGHAT, CDR2 FQNNGV. This CDR3 is built from 13 residues. Deletions cut 5 bases from V and 6 bases from J, with 11 bases between.

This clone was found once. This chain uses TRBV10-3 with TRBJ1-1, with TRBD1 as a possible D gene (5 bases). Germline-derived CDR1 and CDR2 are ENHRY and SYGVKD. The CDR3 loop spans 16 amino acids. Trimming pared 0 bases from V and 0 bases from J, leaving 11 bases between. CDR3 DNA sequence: TGTGCCATCAGTGAGTCAAGGACACTTCTGAACACTGAAGCTTTCTTT. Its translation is CAISESRTLLNTEAFF.

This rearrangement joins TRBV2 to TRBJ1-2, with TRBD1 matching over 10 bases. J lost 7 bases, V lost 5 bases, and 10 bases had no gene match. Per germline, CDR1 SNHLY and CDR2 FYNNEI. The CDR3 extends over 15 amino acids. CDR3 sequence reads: CASSLRDRGRSGYTF. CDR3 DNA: TGTGCCAGCAGTCTCCGGGACAGGGGCCGCAGTGGCTACACCTTC.

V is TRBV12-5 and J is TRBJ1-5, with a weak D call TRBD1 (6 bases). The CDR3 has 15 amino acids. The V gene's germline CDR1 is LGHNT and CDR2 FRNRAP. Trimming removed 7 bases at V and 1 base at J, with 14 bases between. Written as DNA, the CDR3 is TGTGCTAGTGTCCGAACAGGGACGAGCAATCAGCCCCAGCATTTT. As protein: CASVRTGTSNQPQHF.

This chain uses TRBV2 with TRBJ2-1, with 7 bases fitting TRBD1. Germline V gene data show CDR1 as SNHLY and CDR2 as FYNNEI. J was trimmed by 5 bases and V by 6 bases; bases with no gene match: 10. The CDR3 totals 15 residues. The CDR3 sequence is CASRYTGVIHNEQFF. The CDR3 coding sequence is TGTGCCAGCAGATATACAGGGGTTATTCACAATGAGCAGTTCTTC.

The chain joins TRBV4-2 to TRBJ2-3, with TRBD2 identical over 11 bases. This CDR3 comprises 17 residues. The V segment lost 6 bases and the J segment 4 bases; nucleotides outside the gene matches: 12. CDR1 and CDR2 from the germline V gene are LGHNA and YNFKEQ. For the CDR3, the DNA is TGTGCCAGCAGAAAGGTGGCTAGCGGGGGGTTGTCAGATACGCAGTATTTT. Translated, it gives CASRKVASGGLSDTQYF.